This T cell receptor (beta chain) was profiled in a study of early T cells in non-severe SARS-CoV-2 infection. Study information: Bulk RNA taken from unsorted whole blood was sequenced, leaving chains unpaired.

This clonotype was counted ten times or more. Its antigen is as yet unknown. Germline V CDR1 and CDR2: SGHNT, YENEEA. Trimming cost V 4 bases and J 0 bases, with 10 bases left between them. The CDR3 loop spans 14 amino acids. General study findings and limits: Matches to VDJdb favored anti-spike CD8 responses and missed private and CD4 specificities.

Attachment of unique molecular identifiers to individual cDNA molecules was performed. TCRdb passed the 5' RACE reads through MiXCR, listing each CDR3 protein once. The sample carries around 59,000 distinct CDR3 sequences, over 10% recorded once. The gene calls are TRBV11-3 and TRBJ2-7, with D hard to call. Sequencing input: whole blood. This clonotype originated in an adult who was a healthcare worker with PCR-confirmed SARS-CoV-2 infection or an uninfected control (not recorded which). CDR3 residues: CASSSPRISYEQYF. The CDR3 nucleotides read TGTGCCAGCAGCTCCCCCCGCATCTCCTACGAGCAGTACTTC. The complete variable domain, with remaining parts taken from reference TRBV11-3 and TRBJ2-7, reads EAGVVQSPRYKIIEKKQPVAFWCNPISGHNTLYWYLQNLGQGPELLIRYENEEAVDDSQLPKDRFSAERLKGVDSTLKIQPAELGDSAVYLCASSSPRISYEQYFGPGTRLTVT.